Listed below are T cell receptor beta chains from one sample, sequenced in a study of cytomegalovirus exposure and HLA in healthy donors. Assay used: immunoSEQ multiplex PCR; TCRdb lists only in-frame clones, some missing. The sample lists about 150,000 clones, around 60% occurring once. Specimen: PBMCs. The receptors derive from a woman aged 55-69 years in good health and CMV-seropositive. CDR3s include the opening cysteine and the closing phenylalanine or tryptophan. A D gene is named only where the DNA matches it firmly. Not every row has a clone size; where given, it reads once, few, many or a size class.

13	TRBV2	TRBJ1-5	.	TRBD1	TGTGCCAGCAGTGAAAGGGGGCGGCAGCCCCAGCATTTT	CASSERGRQPQHF
17	TRBV4-3	TRBJ2-1	.	.	TGCGCCAGCAGCCAAGAAGGGGTGGGAATCTCCTACAATGAGCAGTTCTTC	CASSQEGVGISYNEQFF
15	TRBV7-2	TRBJ2-3	.	TRBD2	TGTGCCAGCAGACGTACTTGGACTAGCACGGCTACGCAGTATTTT	CASRRTWTSTATQYF
13	TRBV7-7	TRBJ2-7	.	TRBD1	TGTGCCAGCAGCAGCAACAGGGGTAGCGAGCAGTACTTC	CASSSNRGSEQYF
14	TRBV19	TRBJ2-7	.	.	TGTGCCAGTAGTCCCCAGGGCGTCTCCTACGAGCAGTACTTC	CASSPQGVSYEQYF
13	TRBV5-1	TRBJ1-4	.	.	TGCGCCAGCAGCTCTGTAGCTAATGAAAAACTGTTTTTT	CASSSVANEKLFF
14	TRBV6-5	TRBJ2-5	.	.	TGTGCCAGCACCCCCAGGGGACCTCAAGAGACCCAGTACTTC	CASTPRGPQETQYF
16	TRBV4-2	TRBJ2-7	.	TRBD2	TGTGCCAGCACTGGGACTAGCGGGATCAGCTCCTACGAGCAGTACTTC	CASTGTSGISSYEQYF
14	TRBV5-1	TRBJ2-4	.	.	TGCGCCAGCAGCCTGGACACAGGAGTAAACATTCAGTACTTC	CASSLDTGVNIQYF
15	TRBV5-1	TRBJ2-5	.	TRBD2	TGCGCCAGCAGCTTGGTGACTAGCGGCCAAGAGACCCAGTACTTC	CASSLVTSGQETQYF
15	TRBV6-6	TRBJ1-2	few	.	TGTGCCAGCAGTTACTCAAAGACAGGAAGCGATGGCTACACCTTC	CASSYSKTGSDGYTF
15	TRBV7-9	TRBJ1-2	.	.	TGTGCCAGCAGCTTAGAAGTAGACGGGGGTAGCGGCTACACCTTC	CASSLEVDGGSGYTF
14	TRBV5-6	TRBJ1-3	many	TRBD1	TGTGCCAGCAGCTTCGGGACAGCTGGAAACACCATATATTTT	CASSFGTAGNTIYF
17	TRBV5-1	TRBJ2-5	.	TRBD2	TGCGCCAGCGCCTTGGGACTAGCGGGTCAGGAACAAGAGACCCAGTACTTC	CASALGLAGQEQETQYF
13	TRBV27	TRBJ2-7	.	.	TGTGCCAGCAGTTTTGGGCCTGCTAGGGGGCAGTACTTC	CASSFGPARGQYF
15	TRBV15	TRBJ1-1	.	TRBD1	TGTGCCACCAGCCCCTCGACAGGGTTGAACACTGAAGCTTTCTTT	CATSPSTGLNTEAFF
15	TRBV5-1	TRBJ2-3	.	.	TGCGCCAGCAGCCCTTTAGCAGGGAAGGCAGATACGCAATATTTT	CASSPLAGKADTQYF